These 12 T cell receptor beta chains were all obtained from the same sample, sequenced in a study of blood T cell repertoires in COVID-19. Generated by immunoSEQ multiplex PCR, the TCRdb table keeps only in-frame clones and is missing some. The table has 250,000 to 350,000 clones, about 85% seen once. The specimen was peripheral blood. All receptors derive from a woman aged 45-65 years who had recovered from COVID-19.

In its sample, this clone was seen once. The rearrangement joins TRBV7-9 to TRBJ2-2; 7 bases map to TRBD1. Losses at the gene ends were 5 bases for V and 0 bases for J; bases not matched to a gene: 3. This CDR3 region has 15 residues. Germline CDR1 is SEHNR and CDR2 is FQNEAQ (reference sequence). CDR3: CASSKTGSNTGELFF. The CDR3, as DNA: TGTGCCAGCAGCAAGACAGGGTCGAACACCGGGGAGCTGTTTTTT.

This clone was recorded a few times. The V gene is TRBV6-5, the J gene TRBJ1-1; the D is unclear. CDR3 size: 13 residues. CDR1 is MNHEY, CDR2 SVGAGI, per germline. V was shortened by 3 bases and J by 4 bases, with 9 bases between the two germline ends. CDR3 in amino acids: CASSYLAGTEAFF. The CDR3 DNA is TGTGCCAGCAGTTATCTCGCGGGCACTGAAGCTTTCTTT.

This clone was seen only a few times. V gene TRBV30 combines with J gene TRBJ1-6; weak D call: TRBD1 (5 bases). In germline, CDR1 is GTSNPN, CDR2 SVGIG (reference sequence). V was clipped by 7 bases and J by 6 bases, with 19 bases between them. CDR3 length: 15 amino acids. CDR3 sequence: CASSRGLRLNSPLHF. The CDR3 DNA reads TGTGCCTCCTCACGGGGACTTCGCCTTAATTCACCCCTCCACTTT.

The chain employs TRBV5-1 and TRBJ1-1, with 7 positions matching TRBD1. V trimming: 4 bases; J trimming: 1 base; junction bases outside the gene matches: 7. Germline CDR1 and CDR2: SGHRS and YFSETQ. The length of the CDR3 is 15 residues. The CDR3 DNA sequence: TGCGCCAGCAGCATTCGACAGGGCCCGAACACTGAAGCTTTCTTT. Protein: CASSIRQGPNTEAFF.

As DNA, the CDR3 is TGTGCCAGCAGCTGGAAAGACAGGGGGCTAAACAGCAATGAGCAGTTCTTC. Translation: CASSWKDRGLNSNEQFF. The chain employs TRBV5-6 and TRBJ2-1, with 10 bases matching TRBD1. Germline V lookup: CDR1 SGHDT, CDR2 YYEEEE. CDR3 length equals 17 residues. With 3 bases clipped from V and 6 bases from J, the junction kept 12 bases outside the gene matches.

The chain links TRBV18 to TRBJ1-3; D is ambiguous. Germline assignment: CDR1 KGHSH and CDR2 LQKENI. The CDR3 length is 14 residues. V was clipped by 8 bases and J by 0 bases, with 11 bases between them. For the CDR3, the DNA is TGTGCCAGCGGCCCGGGTGGCTCTGGAAACACCATATATTTT. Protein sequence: CASGPGGSGNTIYF.

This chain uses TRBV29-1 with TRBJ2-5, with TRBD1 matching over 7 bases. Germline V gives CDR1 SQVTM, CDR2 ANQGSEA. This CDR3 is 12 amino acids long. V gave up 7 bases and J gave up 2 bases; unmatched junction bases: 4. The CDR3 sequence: CSASTGQETQYF. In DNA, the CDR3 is TGCAGCGCTTCGACAGGGCAAGAGACCCAGTACTTC. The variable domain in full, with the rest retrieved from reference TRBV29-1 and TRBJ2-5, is SAVISQKPSRDICQRGTSLTIQCQVDSQVTMMFWYRQQPGQSLTLIATANQGSEATYESGFVIDKFPISRPNLTFSTLTVSNMSPEDSSIYLCSASTGQETQYFGPGTRLLVL.

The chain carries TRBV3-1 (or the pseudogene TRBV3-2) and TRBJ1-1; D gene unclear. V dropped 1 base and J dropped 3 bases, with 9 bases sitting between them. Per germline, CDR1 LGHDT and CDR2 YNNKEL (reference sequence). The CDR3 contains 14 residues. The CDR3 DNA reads TGTGCCAGCAGCCAAGCGGGGTGGGACACTGAAGCTTTCTTT. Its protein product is CASSQAGWDTEAFF.

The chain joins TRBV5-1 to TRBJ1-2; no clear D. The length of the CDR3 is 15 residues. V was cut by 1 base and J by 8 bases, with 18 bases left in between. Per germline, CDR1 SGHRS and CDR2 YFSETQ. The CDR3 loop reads CASSLMSQQLGGYTF. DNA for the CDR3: TGCGCCAGCAGCTTGATGTCACAACAATTGGGCGGCTACACCTTC.

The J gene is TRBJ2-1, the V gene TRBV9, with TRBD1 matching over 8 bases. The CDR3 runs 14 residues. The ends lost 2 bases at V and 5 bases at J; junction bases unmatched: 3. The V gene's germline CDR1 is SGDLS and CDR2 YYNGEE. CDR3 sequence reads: CASSVRGLDNEQFF. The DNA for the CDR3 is TGTGCCAGCAGCGTCAGGGGGCTAGACAATGAGCAGTTCTTC.

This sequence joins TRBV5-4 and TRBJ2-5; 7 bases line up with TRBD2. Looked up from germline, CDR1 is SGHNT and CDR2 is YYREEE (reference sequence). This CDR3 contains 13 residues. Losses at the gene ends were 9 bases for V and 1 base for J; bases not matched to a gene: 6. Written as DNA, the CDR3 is TGTGCCATGATGCGGGGGACCCAAGAGACCCAGTACTTC. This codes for CAMMRGTQETQYF.

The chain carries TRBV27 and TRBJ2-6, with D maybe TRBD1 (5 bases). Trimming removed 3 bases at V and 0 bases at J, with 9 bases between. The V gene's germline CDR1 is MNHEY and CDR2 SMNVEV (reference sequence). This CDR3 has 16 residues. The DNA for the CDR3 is TGTGCCAGCAGTTTGGGGCCGGTCTCTGGGGCCAACGTCCTGACTTTC. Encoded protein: CASSLGPVSGANVLTF.